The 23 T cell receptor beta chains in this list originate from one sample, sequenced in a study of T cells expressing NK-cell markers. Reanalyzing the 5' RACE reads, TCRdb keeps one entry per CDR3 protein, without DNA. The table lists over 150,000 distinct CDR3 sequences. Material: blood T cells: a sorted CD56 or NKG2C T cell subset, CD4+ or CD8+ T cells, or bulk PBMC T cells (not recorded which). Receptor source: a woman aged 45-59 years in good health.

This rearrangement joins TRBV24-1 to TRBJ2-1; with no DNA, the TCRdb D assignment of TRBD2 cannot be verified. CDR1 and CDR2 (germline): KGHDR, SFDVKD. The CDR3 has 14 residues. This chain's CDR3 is CATSDLWTNNEQFF.

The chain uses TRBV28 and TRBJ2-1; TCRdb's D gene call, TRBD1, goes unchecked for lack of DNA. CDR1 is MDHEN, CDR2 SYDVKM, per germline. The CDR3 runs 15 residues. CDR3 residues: CASSSRISSYNEQFF.

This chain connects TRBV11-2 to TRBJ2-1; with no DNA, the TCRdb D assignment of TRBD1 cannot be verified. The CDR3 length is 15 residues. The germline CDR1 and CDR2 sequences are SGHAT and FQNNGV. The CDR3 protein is CASSPGGGGYNEQFF. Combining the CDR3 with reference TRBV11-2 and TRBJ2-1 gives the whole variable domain EAGVAQSPRYKIIEKRQSVAFWCNPISGHATLYWYQQILGQGPKLLIQFQNNGVVDDSQLPKDRFSAERLKGVDSTLKIQPAKLEDSAVYLCASSPGGGGYNEQFFGPGTRLTVL.

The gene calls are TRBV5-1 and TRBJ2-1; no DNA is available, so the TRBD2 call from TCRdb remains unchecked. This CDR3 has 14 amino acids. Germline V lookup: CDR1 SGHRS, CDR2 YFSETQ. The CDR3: CASSPVAEYNEQFF. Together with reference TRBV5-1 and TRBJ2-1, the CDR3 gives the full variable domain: KAGVTQTPRYLIKTRGQQVTLSCSPISGHRSVSWYQQTPGQGLQFLFEYFSETQRNKGNFPGRFSGRQFSNSRSEMNVSTLELGDSALYLCASSPVAEYNEQFFGPGTRLTVL.

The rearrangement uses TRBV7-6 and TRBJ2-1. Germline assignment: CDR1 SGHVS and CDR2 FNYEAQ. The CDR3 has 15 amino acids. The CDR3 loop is CASSSANRAYNEQFF.

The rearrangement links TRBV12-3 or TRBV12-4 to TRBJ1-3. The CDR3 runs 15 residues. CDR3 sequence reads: CASSLPGADGNTIYF.

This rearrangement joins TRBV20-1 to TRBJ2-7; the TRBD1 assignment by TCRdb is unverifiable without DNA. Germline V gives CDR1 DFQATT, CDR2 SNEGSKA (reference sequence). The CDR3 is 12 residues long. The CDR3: CSARQGGYEQYF.

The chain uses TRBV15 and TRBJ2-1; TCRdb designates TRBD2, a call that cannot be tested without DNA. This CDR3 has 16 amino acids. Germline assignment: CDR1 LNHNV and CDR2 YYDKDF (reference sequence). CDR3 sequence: CATSIRGLPLANEQFF.

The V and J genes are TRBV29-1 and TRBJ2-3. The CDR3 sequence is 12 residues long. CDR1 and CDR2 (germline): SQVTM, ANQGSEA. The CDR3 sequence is CSVEEGTDTQYF.

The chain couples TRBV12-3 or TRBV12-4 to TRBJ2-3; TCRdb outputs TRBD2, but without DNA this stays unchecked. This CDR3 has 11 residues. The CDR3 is CASSSGGPPGF.

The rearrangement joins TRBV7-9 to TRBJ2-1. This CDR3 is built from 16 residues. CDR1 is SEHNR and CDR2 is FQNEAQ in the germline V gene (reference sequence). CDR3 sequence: CASSFGLAGLYNEQFF. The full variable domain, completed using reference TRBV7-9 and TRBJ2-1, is DTGVSQNPRHKITKRGQNVTFRCDPISEHNRLYWYRQTLGQGPEFLTYFQNEAQLEKSRLLSDRFSAERPKGSFSTLEIQRTEQGDSAMYLCASSFGLAGLYNEQFFGPGTRLTVL.

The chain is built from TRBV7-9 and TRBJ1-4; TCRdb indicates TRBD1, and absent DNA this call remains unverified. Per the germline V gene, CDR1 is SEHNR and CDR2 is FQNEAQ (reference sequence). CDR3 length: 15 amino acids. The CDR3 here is CASSSPTGGLEKLFF.

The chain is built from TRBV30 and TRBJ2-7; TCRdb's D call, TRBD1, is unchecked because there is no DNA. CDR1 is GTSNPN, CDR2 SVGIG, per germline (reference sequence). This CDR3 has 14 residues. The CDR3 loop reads CAWSVDSYSYEQYF.

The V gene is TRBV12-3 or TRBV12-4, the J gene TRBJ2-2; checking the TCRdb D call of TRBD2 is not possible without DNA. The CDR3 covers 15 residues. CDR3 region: CASSDILAGGGELFF.

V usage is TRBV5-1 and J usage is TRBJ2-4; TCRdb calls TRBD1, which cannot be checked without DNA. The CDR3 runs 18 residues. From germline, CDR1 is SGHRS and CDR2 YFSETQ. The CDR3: CASSQGQGGLLAKNIQYF.

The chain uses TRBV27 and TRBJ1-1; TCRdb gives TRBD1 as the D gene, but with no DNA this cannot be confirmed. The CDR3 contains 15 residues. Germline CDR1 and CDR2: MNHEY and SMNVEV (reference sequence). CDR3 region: CASRAGGRGWTEAFF.

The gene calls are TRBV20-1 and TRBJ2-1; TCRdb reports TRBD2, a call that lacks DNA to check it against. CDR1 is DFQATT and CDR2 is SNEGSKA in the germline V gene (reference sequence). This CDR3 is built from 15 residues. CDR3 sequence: CSARRLAGGSYEQFF.

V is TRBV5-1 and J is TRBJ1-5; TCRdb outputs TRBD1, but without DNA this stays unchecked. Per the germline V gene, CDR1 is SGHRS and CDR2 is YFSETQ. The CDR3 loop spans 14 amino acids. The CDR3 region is CASSLGGPDQPQHF. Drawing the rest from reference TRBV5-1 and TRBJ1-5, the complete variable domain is KAGVTQTPRYLIKTRGQQVTLSCSPISGHRSVSWYQQTPGQGLQFLFEYFSETQRNKGNFPGRFSGRQFSNSRSEMNVSTLELGDSALYLCASSLGGPDQPQHFGDGTRLSIL.

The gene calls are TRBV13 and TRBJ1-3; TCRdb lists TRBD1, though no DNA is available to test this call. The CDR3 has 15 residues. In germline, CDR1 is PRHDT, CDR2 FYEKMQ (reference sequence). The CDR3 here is CASSAQGAVGNTIYF.

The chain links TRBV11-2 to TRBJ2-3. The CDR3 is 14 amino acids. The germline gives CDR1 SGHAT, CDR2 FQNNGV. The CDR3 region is CASSPEMVPDTQYF.

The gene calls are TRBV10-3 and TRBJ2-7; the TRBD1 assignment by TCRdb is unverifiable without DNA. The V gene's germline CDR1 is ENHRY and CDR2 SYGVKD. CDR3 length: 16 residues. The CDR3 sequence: CAISDYSGTSPYEQYF.

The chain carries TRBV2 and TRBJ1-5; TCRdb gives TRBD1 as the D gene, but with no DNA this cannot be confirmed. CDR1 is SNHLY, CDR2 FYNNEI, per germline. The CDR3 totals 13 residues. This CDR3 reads CASRTSGEEAQHF.

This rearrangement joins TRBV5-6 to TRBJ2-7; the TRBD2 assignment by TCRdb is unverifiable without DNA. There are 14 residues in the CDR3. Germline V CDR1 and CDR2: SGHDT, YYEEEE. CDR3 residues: CASRPGLAIHEQYF.